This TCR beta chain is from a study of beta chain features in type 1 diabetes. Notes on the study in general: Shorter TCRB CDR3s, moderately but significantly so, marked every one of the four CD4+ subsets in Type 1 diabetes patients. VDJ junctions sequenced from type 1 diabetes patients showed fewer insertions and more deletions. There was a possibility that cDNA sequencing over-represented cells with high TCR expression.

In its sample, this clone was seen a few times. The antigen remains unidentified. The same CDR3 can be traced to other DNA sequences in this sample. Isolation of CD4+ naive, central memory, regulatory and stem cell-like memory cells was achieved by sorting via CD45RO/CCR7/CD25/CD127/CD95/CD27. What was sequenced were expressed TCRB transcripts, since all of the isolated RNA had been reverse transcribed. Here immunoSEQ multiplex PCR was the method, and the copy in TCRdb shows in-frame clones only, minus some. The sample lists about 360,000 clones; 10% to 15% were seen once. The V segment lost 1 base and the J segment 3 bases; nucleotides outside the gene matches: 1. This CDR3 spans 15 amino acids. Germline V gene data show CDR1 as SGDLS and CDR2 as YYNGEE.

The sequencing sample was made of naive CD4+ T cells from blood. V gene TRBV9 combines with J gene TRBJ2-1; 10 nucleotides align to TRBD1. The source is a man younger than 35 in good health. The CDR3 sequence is CASSVRTGGYNEQFF. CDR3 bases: TGTGCCAGCAGCGTAAGGACAGGGGGCTACAATGAGCAGTTCTTC.